This T cell receptor (beta chain) stems from a study of control samples from healthy donors and cancer patients. The germline V gene has CDR1 SGHTA and CDR2 FQGNSA. The CDR3 spans 15 residues. V lost 5 bases, J lost 2 bases, and 13 bases lay in between. This table comes from immunoSEQ multiplex PCR, and its TCRdb copy is limited to in-frame clones, with some not included. Of 150,000 or so clones in the sample, about 90% were seen once. The TCR sequence derives from a woman between 25 and 40 years old in good health. V usage is TRBV7-2 and J usage is TRBJ1-5; D gene uncertain. The source material was blood. CDR3 sequence: CASSRQSSGNQPQHF. The CDR3 DNA is TGTGCCAGCAGCCGCCAAAGTAGTGGCAATCAGCCCCAGCATTTT.